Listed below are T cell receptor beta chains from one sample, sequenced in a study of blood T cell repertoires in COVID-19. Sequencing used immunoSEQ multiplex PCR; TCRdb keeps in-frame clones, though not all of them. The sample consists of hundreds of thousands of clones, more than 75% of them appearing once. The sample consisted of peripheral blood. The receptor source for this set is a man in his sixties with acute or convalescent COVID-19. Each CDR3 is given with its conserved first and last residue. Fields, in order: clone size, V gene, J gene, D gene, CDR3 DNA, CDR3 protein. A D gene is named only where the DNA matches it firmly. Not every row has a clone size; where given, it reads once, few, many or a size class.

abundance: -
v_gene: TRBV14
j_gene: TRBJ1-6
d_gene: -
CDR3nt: TGTGCCAGCAGCCAAGTGAGGACCCCTGGGAGGTCACCCCTCCACTTT
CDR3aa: CASSQVRTPGRSPLHF

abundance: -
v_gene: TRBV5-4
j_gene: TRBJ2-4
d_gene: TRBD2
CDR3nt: TGTGCCAGCAGCTTGGGACAGGAGGGACTAGTGAAAATTCAGTACTTC
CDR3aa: CASSLGQEGLVKIQYF

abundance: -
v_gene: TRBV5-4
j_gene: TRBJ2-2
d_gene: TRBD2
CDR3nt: TGTGCCAGCAGCGGGGTTGGGGGGAGGGCGGCCGGGGAGCTGTTTTTT
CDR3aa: CASSGVGGRAAGELFF

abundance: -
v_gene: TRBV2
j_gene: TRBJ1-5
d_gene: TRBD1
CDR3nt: TGTGCCAGCAGTGACGCAACCAGGGGGGCCAATCAGCCCCAGCATTTT
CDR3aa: CASSDATRGANQPQHF

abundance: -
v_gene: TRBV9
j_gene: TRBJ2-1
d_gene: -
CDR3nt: TGTGCCAGCAGCCCCCAACCGAGCTCCTACAATGAGCAGTTCTTC
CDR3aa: CASSPQPSSYNEQFF

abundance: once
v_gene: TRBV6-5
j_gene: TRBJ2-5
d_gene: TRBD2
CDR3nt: TGTGCCAGCAATTTACTAGCGGAAGAGACCCAGTACTTC
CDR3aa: CASNLLAEETQYF

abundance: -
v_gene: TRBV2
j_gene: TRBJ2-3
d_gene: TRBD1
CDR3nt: TGTGCCAGCGTAAAAAGGGGACAGTTCACAGATACGCAGTATTTT
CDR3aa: CASVKRGQFTDTQYF

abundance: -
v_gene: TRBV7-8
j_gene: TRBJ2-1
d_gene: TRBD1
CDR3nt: TGTGCCAGCAGCTTCCCACACGGACAGGGGCCCCACAATGAGCAGTTCTTC
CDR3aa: CASSFPHGQGPHNEQFF

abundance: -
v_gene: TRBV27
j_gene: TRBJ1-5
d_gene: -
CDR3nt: TGTGCCAGCAGTCACCTGCGGGGACAGCCCCAGCATTTT
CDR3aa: CASSHLRGQPQHF

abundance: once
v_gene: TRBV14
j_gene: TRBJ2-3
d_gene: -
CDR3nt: TGTGCCAGCAGCCAAGATTGGCGGACAGATACGCAGTATTTT
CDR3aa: CASSQDWRTDTQYF

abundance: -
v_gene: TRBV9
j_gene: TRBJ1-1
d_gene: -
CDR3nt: TGTGCCAGCAGCGTAGCTGACGGGGTGGGGGCTTTCTTT
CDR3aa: CASSVADGVGAFF

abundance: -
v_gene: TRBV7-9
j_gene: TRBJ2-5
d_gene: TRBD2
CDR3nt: TGTGCCAGCAGCGTATTCGGGGGGGCGAGGGAGACCCAGTACTTC
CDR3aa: CASSVFGGARETQYF

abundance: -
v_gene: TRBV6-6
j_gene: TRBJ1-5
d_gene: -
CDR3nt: TGTGCCAGCAGCCTACAAGGGAGTCAGCCCCAGCATTTT
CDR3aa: CASSLQGSQPQHF

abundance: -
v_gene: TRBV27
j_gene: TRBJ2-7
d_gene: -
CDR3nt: TGTGCCAGCTCCAAACCGGACAGATACGAGCAGTACTTC
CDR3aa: CASSKPDRYEQYF

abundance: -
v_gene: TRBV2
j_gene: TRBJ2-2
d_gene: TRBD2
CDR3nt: TGTGCCAGCAGTCGACGGGGAGGGACCGGGGAGCTGTTTTTT
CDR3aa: CASSRRGGTGELFF

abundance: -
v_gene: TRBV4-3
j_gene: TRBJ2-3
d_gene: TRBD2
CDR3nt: TGCGCCAGCAGCCAAGATGCCCGGGGACTAGCGGGGGCAGATACGCAGTATTTT
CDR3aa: CASSQDARGLAGADTQYF

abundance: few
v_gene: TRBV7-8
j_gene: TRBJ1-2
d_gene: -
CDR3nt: TGTGCCAGCAGCTTAGAAGTCAGGCTATATGGCTACACCTTC
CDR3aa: CASSLEVRLYGYTF

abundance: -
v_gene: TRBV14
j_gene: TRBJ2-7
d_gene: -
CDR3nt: TGTGCCAGCAGCCAAGATTGGACCGGGGTCGGGGTGCAGTACTTC
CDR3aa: CASSQDWTGVGVQYF

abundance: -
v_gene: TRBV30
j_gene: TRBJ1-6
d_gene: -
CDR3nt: TGTGCCTGGAGTGTACAAAGCTCCTATAATTCACCCCTCCACTTT
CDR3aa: CAWSVQSSYNSPLHF

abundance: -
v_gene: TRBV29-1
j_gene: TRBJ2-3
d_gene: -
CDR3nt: TGCAGCGTCCAGGGGGGTAGCACAGATACGCAGTATTTT
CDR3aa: CSVQGGSTDTQYF

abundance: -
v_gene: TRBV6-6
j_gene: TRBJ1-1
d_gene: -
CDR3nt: TGTGCCAGCAGCCTAGAGCGAGGGCACACTGAAGCTTTCTTT
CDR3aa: CASSLERGHTEAFF

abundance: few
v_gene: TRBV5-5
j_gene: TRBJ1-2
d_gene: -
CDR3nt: TGTGCCAGCAGCCAAGGGGGTTATGGCTACACCTTC
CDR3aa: CASSQGGYGYTF

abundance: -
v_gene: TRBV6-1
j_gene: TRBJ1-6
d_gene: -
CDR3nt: TGTGCCAGCAGTGAGGAGGTGGGCGGCACCTATAATTCACCCCTCCACTTT
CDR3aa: CASSEEVGGTYNSPLHF

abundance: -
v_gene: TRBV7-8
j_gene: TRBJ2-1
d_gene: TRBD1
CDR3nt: TGTGCCAGCAGCTTAGGACAGGGGGCGCGGACCTACAATGAGCAGTTCTTC
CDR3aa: CASSLGQGARTYNEQFF

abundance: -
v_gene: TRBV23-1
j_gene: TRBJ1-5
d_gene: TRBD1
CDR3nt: TGCGCCAGCAGGACAGGGGGCCAGCCCCAGCATTTT
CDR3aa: CASRTGGQPQHF

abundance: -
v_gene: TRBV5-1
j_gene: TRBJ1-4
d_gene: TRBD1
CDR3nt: TGCGCCAGCAGCTTCGGGACAGGGAATGAAAAACTGTTTTTT
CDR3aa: CASSFGTGNEKLFF

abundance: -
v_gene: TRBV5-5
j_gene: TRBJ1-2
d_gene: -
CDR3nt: TGTGCCAGCAGCTTGTTGTCCGACTTACTTACGGATGGCTACACCTTC
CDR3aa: CASSLLSDLLTDGYTF

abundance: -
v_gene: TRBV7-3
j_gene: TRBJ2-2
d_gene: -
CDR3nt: TGTGCCAGCAGCGCGGACAGCTACACCGGGGAGCTGTTTTTT
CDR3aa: CASSADSYTGELFF

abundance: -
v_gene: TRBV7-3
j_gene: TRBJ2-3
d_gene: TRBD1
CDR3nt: TGTGCCAGCAGCTTAACTACAGGGGCGGTAGATACGCAGTATTTT
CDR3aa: CASSLTTGAVDTQYF

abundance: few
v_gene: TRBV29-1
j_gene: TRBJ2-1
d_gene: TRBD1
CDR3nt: TGCAGCGTTATGGACAGGTCTTACAATGAGCAGTTCTTC
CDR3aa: CSVMDRSYNEQFF

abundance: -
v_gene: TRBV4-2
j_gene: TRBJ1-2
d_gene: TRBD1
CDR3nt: TGTGCCAGCAGCCATGGACAGGGGGGTAACTATGGCTACACCTTC
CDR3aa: CASSHGQGGNYGYTF

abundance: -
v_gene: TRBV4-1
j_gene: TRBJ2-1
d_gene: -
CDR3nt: TGCGCCAGCAGCCAGTCAGGGTATAGGTCCCAGTTCTTC
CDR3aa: CASSQSGYRSQFF

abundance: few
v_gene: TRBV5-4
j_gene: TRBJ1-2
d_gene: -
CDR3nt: TGTGCCAGCAGCCCAAGATGGGCGCAGGGCTACACCTTC
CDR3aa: CASSPRWAQGYTF

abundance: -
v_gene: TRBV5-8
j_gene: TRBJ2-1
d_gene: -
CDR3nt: TGTGCCAGCAGCTTGGGACAGTACAATGAGCAGTTCTTC
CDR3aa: CASSLGQYNEQFF

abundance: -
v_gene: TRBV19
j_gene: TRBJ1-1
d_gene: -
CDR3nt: TGTGCCAGTAGTCGGGGTGAAGCTTTCTTT
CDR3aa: CASSRGEAFF

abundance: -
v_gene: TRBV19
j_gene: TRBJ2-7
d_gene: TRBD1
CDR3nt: TGTGCCAGTAGCCGACAGGGGGCTGGTAACGAGCAGTACTTC
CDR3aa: CASSRQGAGNEQYF

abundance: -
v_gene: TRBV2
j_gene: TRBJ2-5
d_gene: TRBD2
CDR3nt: TGTGCCAGCAGTTCCTTAGCGGGAGGCCACCAAGAGACCCAGTACTTC
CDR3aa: CASSSLAGGHQETQYF

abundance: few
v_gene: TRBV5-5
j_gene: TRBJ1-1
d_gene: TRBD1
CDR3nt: TGTGCCAGCAGCTTGAGACAGGGACTGAACACTGAAGCTTTCTTT
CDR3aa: CASSLRQGLNTEAFF

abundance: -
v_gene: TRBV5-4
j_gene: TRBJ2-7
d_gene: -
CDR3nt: TGTGCCAGCAGCCCCGGGGGGCTGACCTACGAGCAGTACTTC
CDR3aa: CASSPGGLTYEQYF

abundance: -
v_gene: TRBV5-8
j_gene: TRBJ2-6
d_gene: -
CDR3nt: TGTGCCAGCAGCCCGAACCAGGGTAACGGGGCCAACGTCCTGACTTTC
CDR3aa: CASSPNQGNGANVLTF

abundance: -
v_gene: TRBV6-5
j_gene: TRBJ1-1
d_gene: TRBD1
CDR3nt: TGTGCCAGCAGGCCGGGACAGGGAAGTTGGACTGAAGCTTTCTTT
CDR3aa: CASRPGQGSWTEAFF

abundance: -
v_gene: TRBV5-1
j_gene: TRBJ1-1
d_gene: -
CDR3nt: TGCGCCAGCAGCCTACGCCAGGGGAGCACTGAAGCTTTCTTT
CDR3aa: CASSLRQGSTEAFF

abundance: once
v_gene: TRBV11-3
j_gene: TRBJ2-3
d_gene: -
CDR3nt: TGTGCCAGCAGCTCAGGGATTGTGCCCTTCACGCAGTATTTT
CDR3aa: CASSSGIVPFTQYF

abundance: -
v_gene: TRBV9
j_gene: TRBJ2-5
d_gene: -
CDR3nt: TGTGCCAGCAGCGTATCCAGCTACAAGGGGGAGACCCAGTACTTC
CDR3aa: CASSVSSYKGETQYF

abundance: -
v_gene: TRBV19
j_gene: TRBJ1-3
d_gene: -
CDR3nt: TGTGCCAGTAGCCTCGTGAACCGAGTTTCTGGAAACACCATATATTTT
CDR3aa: CASSLVNRVSGNTIYF

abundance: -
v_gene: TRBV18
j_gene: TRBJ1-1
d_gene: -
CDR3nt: TGTGCCAGCTCACCCAAGACAGTTCTCTTGCCGGGCTCGAGTAGAGCTTTCTTT
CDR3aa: CASSPKTVLLPGSSRAFF

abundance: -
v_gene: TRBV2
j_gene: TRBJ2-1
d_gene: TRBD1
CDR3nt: TGTGCCAGCAGTGTACCGGGACAGGGGGCCTACAATGAGCAGTTCTTC
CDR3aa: CASSVPGQGAYNEQFF

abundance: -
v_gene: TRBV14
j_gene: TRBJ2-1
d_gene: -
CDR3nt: TGTGCCAGCAGCCAAGATAGGGGGTCCTACAATGAGCAGTTCTTC
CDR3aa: CASSQDRGSYNEQFF

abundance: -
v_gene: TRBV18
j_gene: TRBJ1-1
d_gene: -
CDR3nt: TGTGCCAGCTCACCCCCACAGAACACTGAAGCTTTCTTT
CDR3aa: CASSPPQNTEAFF

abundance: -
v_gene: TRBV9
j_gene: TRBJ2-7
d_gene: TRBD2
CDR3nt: TGTGCCAGCAGCGTAGGGGGAGGGGAGCAGTACTTC
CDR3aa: CASSVGGGEQYF

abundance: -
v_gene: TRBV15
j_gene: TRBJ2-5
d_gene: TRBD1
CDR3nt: TGTGCCACCAGGGAGAGCCAGGGGGCGTGGGAGACCCAGTACTTC
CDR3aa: CATRESQGAWETQYF

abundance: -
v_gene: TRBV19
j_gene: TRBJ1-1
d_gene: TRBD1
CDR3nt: TGTGCCAGTAGTAGGACAGGGGGCGGTTCAACCTGGAACACTGAAGCTTTCTTT
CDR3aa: CASSRTGGGSTWNTEAFF